The 31 T cell receptor beta chains presented below share a single source sample, sequenced in a study of cytomegalovirus exposure and HLA in healthy donors. PCR used 60 Vbeta primers and 13 Jbeta primers. This table comes from immunoSEQ multiplex PCR, and its TCRdb copy is limited to in-frame clones, with some not included. The data contain about 230,000 clones, about 85% of them singletons. The sample was PBMCs. These TCRs come from a girl aged 2-10 years in good health and CMV-seronegative.

This chain joins TRBV2 and TRBJ2-7; maybe TRBD1 (5 bases). The CDR3 totals 14 residues. Germline V gene lookup returns CDR1 SNHLY and CDR2 FYNNEI. Trimming removed 1 base from V and 5 bases from J, with 12 bases in between. The CDR3 here is CASSEVLGLNEQYF. CDR3 nucleotides: TGTGCCAGCAGTGAAGTTTTGGGGCTCAACGAGCAGTACTTC.

This chain connects TRBV2 to TRBJ1-4; D is unresolved. Deletions cut 6 bases from V and 8 bases from J, with 13 bases between. Germline CDR1 reads SNHLY; CDR2 reads FYNNEI. The CDR3 sequence is 13 residues long. CDR3 sequence (DNA): TGTGCCAGCAGGCCGGGAGCTTTGGAAAAACTGTTTTTT. It specifies CASRPGALEKLFF.

In its sample, this clone was seen a few times. This chain links TRBV4-2 with TRBJ2-2; possible D gene TRBD2, 5 bases. The CDR3 contains 15 residues. Germline CDR1 LGHNA, CDR2 YNFKEQ. Trimming shortened V by 1 base and J by 6 bases, and 12 bases separated the two germline ends. The CDR3, as DNA: TGTGCCAGCAGCCAAGTGAGGGCCCAATCCGGGGAGCTGTTTTTT. It yields the protein CASSQVRAQSGELFF.

The rearrangement links TRBV5-1 to TRBJ1-6; D unresolved. Between the trimmed V and J ends, which lost 0 bases and 2 bases, there was a span of 15 bases. Germline-derived CDR1 and CDR2 are SGHRS and YFSETQ. The CDR3 runs to 18 residues. CDR3 sequence (DNA): TGCGCCAGCAGCTTGGCCGGCAGCCTGCAGGCCTATAATTCACCCCTCCACTTT. Translated: CASSLAGSLQAYNSPLHF.

V usage is TRBV10-3 and J usage is TRBJ2-2; 7 nucleotides match TRBD2. CDR1 is ENHRY, CDR2 SYGVKD, per germline. This CDR3 has 15 residues. V was clipped by 8 bases and J by 7 bases; unmatched bases: 13. The CDR3, as DNA: TGTGCCATCCTCCGACCGGGCGGGAGTATCGGGGAGCTGTTTTTT. As protein: CAILRPGGSIGELFF.

A single count supports this clone. The J gene is TRBJ2-1, the V gene TRBV7-3; 9 bases match TRBD2. Germline values: CDR1 SGHTA, CDR2 FQGTGA. This CDR3 comprises 15 residues. The trim removed 2 bases at V and 8 bases at J, leaving 7 bases unmatched. As DNA, the CDR3 is TGTGCCAGCAGCTTAGGGGCGGGGGGGCCGGATGAGCAGTTCTTC. This codes for CASSLGAGGPDEQFF.

This chain joins TRBV5-1 and TRBJ1-2; TRBD1 matches at 7 bases. Per germline, CDR1 SGHRS and CDR2 YFSETQ. The length of the CDR3 is 15 residues. Trimming cost V 0 bases and J 6 bases; bases outside gene matches: 8. This CDR3 reads CASSLEGQSVNGYTF. The CDR3, as DNA: TGCGCCAGCAGCTTGGAGGGACAGTCGGTAAATGGCTACACCTTC.

With regard to this clone: Other DNA sequences of this sample code for an identical CDR3. The chain is built from TRBV6-5 and TRBJ1-2, with 7 positions matching TRBD1. The junction had 2 bases not matched to a gene; V was cut back by 2 bases and J by 5 bases. This CDR3 contains 13 residues. Germline CDR1 is MNHEY and CDR2 is SVGAGI. CDR3 region: CASSYRTGYGYTF. CDR3 in DNA: TGTGCCAGCAGTTACAGGACAGGATATGGCTACACCTTC.

The count of this clone is one. The J gene is TRBJ2-5, the V gene TRBV27; D uncertain. Deletions cut 8 bases from V and 1 base from J, with 11 bases between. Germline CDR1 and CDR2: MNHEY and SMNVEV (reference sequence). The CDR3 length is 13 residues. CDR3 sequence: CASRFGSQETQYF. CDR3 nucleotide sequence: TGTGCCAGCCGCTTTGGCAGCCAAGAGACCCAGTACTTC.

This rearrangement joins TRBV7-9 to TRBJ1-5, with 7 bases matching TRBD1. This CDR3 is built from 14 residues. Germline assignment: CDR1 SEHNR and CDR2 FQNEAQ (reference sequence). V was pared by 6 bases and J by 4 bases, with 6 bases of the junction left unmatched. CDR3 residues: CASRAKGANQPQHF. Here the CDR3 DNA reads TGTGCCAGCAGGGCCAAGGGGGCTAATCAGCCCCAGCATTTT.

Only a few counts were recorded for this clone. The V call is TRBV5-1, the J call TRBJ2-2; 8 nucleotides line up with TRBD2. From germline, CDR1 is SGHRS and CDR2 YFSETQ. CDR3 length: 16 residues. The V gene end was trimmed by 3 bases and the J gene end by 9 bases; junction bases not matched to a gene: 13. CDR3 loop: CASSYSLTGGPRELFF. The CDR3 region has the DNA TGCGCCAGCAGCTATTCTCTCACGGGAGGGCCCCGGGAGCTGTTTTTT.

The chain combines TRBV9 with TRBJ2-2, with 10 bases lining up with TRBD1. CDR3 length equals 18 residues. Germline V gene sequence: CDR1 SGDLS, CDR2 YYNGEE. The V segment lost 4 bases and the J segment 6 bases; nucleotides outside the gene matches: 15. CDR3 coding DNA: TGTGCCAGCAGCTTCCCTCGGGGGGACAGGGGACGATCCGGGGAGCTGTTTTTT. This sequence encodes CASSFPRGDRGRSGELFF.

V usage is TRBV5-1 and J usage is TRBJ1-4; TRBD1 agrees at 7 bases. J gave up 6 bases and V 2 bases, and 7 bases lay outside the gene matches. In germline, CDR1 is SGHRS, CDR2 YFSETQ. This CDR3 contains 15 residues. CDR3 sequence reads: CASSLPQGKDEKLFF. CDR3 bases: TGCGCCAGCAGCTTACCACAGGGGAAGGATGAAAAACTGTTTTTT. Full variable domain (remainder filled in from reference TRBV5-1 and TRBJ1-4): KAGVTQTPRYLIKTRGQQVTLSCSPISGHRSVSWYQQTPGQGLQFLFEYFSETQRNKGNFPGRFSGRQFSNSRSEMNVSTLELGDSALYLCASSLPQGKDEKLFFGSGTQLSVL.

The rearrangement joins TRBV18 to TRBJ1-6, with D uncertain. V lost 5 bases and J 8 bases, leaving 10 bases between the germline ends. Per germline, CDR1 KGHSH and CDR2 LQKENI. The CDR3 is 13 amino acids. CDR3 sequence reads: CASSSLSDSPLHF. Here the CDR3 DNA reads TGTGCCAGCTCATCCCTTTCGGATTCACCCCTCCACTTT.

The chain is built from TRBV5-1 and TRBJ2-1; TRBD2 might be the D (6 bases). The V end lost 4 bases, the J end lost 1 base, and 12 bases lay between the germline ends. CDR3 length: 15 residues. Per the germline V gene, CDR1 is SGHRS and CDR2 is YFSETQ. The CDR3 sequence is CASSTLAMSYNEQFF. CDR3 coding DNA: TGCGCCAGCAGCACCCTAGCGATGTCCTACAATGAGCAGTTCTTC.

The V and J genes are TRBV11-2 and TRBJ1-2; possible D gene TRBD1, 5 bases. The CDR3 runs 12 residues. Trimming cost V 7 bases and J 8 bases, with 14 bases left between them. Germline CDR1 and CDR2: SGHAT and FQNNGV. The CDR3 DNA is TGTGCCAGCAAGACAGTCAAAGAGGGCTACACCTTC. Translation: CASKTVKEGYTF.

The rearrangement joins TRBV6-1 to TRBJ2-2; 8 nucleotides match TRBD1. Germline assignment: CDR1 MNHNS and CDR2 SASEGT. The V gene end was trimmed by 8 bases and the J gene end by 5 bases; junction bases not matched to a gene: 7. This CDR3 is 14 amino acids long. The CDR3 sequence is CASGGQGGTGELFF. In nucleotides, the CDR3 is TGTGCCAGCGGAGGACAGGGAGGAACCGGGGAGCTGTTTTTT.

The genes are TRBV4-1 and TRBJ1-5, with 7 bases identical to TRBD1. Germline assignment: CDR1 MGHRA and CDR2 YSYEKL. V lost 2 bases to trimming and J lost 3 bases; unmatched junction nucleotides: 4. The CDR3 sequence is 15 residues long. CDR3 in amino acids: CASSQRTGLNQPQHF. In nucleotides, the CDR3 is TGCGCCAGCAGCCAAAGGACAGGCCTCAATCAGCCCCAGCATTTT.

The chain carries TRBV10-1 and TRBJ1-1; D gene uncertain. The germline CDR1 and CDR2 sequences are WNHNN and SYGVQD (reference sequence). CDR3 size: 13 residues. Trimming shortened V by 4 bases and J by 0 bases, and 6 bases separated the two germline ends. CDR3 sequence (DNA): TGCGCCAGCAGTGTCGGGATGAACACTGAAGCTTTCTTT. Residues: CASSVGMNTEAFF.

CDR3 in DNA: TGTGCCAGCAGTCTCGAGCCGGGGGGAGGTTCACCCCTCCACTTT. This codes for CASSLEPGGGSPLHF. The chain carries TRBV7-3 and TRBJ1-6; the D gene is possibly TRBD1 (5 bases). CDR1 is SGHTA, CDR2 FQGTGA, per germline. V gave up 6 bases and J gave up 9 bases, with 18 bases separating them. The CDR3 has 15 amino acids.

This clone was seen more than once but under ten times. The chain carries TRBV10-1 and TRBJ2-5, with 8 bases that match TRBD1. The CDR3 runs to 14 residues. Unmatched junction bases numbered 9, after V lost 9 bases and J lost 3 bases. CDR1 WNHNN and CDR2 SYGVQD come from the germline V gene (reference sequence). The CDR3 is CASYQQGVKETQYF. DNA of the CDR3: TGCGCCAGTTACCAACAGGGGGTCAAAGAGACCCAGTACTTC.

The J gene is TRBJ2-1, the V gene TRBV29-1; the D gene is possibly TRBD2 (6 bases). CDR1 and CDR2 from the germline V gene are SQVTM and ANQGSEA. This CDR3 is built from 13 residues. Trimming took 0 bases from V and 14 from J, leaving 17 bases between them. This chain's CDR3 is CSVEEAGGIVEFF. CDR3 coding DNA: TGCAGCGTTGAAGAAGCGGGCGGGATTGTTGAGTTCTTC.

The chain recombines TRBV11-2 with TRBJ1-5; D call uncertain. Germline assignment: CDR1 SGHAT and CDR2 FQNNGV. The CDR3 length is 14 residues. V gave up 1 base and J gave up 4 bases, with 8 bases separating them. CDR3 nucleotides: TGTGCCAGCAGCTTAGCAGGTGTGAATCAGCCCCAGCATTTT. Its protein is CASSLAGVNQPQHF.

The chain couples TRBV19 to TRBJ1-1; 7 bases are shared with TRBD1. The J segment lost 0 bases and the V segment lost 6 bases, leaving 4 bases of the junction unmatched. The CDR3 loop spans 14 amino acids. CDR1 is LNHDA, CDR2 SQIVND, per germline (reference sequence). The CDR3 loop is CASRTGPLNTEAFF. The DNA for the CDR3 is TGTGCCAGTAGGACAGGGCCACTGAACACTGAAGCTTTCTTT.

This clone came up once. The V gene is TRBV5-1, the J gene TRBJ2-7; possible D gene TRBD2, 5 bases. V gave up 4 bases and J gave up 2 bases, with 13 bases separating them. The germline V gene has CDR1 SGHRS and CDR2 YFSETQ. This CDR3 has 14 amino acids. The CDR3 DNA reads TGCGCCAGCAGCGATGGAGGAGGCGCCTACGAGCAGTACTTC. Its translation is CASSDGGGAYEQYF.

This clone appeared a few times. This chain uses TRBV5-1 with TRBJ2-1; weak D call: TRBD2 (6 bases). V lost 2 bases, J lost 4 bases, and 7 bases lay in between. Looked up from germline, CDR1 is SGHRS and CDR2 is YFSETQ. The CDR3 is 13 residues long. The CDR3 sequence: CASSLGTYNEQFF. The CDR3, as DNA: TGCGCCAGCAGCTTAGGGACTTACAATGAGCAGTTCTTC.

This chain joins TRBV11-3 and TRBJ2-5, with D possibly being TRBD2 (5 bases). The V gene's germline CDR1 is SGHNT and CDR2 YENEEA. Trimming took 3 bases from V and 4 from J, leaving 9 bases between them. The CDR3 loop spans 13 amino acids. The CDR3 protein is CASSFGAAETQYF. The CDR3 coding sequence is TGTGCCAGCAGCTTTGGAGCGGCAGAGACCCAGTACTTC.

The chain joins TRBV11-2 to TRBJ2-7, with 9 bases fitting TRBD2. Germline trimming cut 0 bases from V and 3 bases from J; bases unmatched to any gene: 6. CDR3 length equals 16 residues. The germline CDR1 and CDR2 sequences are SGHAT and FQNNGV. The CDR3 region has the DNA TGTGCCAGCAGCTTAGAGCGCGGGAGGGGAGGCTACGAGCAGTACTTC. It specifies CASSLERGRGGYEQYF.

The CDR3 reads CASIRTGGSTEAFF. CDR3 nucleotide sequence: TGTGCCAGCATCCGGACAGGGGGGAGTACTGAAGCTTTCTTT. The J gene is TRBJ1-1, the V gene TRBV7-6; TRBD1 matches at 10 bases. Trimming cost V 7 bases and J 5 bases; bases outside gene matches: 7. Germline V gene sequence: CDR1 SGHVS, CDR2 FNYEAQ. The CDR3 is 14 amino acids. The full variable domain, rest sourced from reference TRBV7-6 and TRBJ1-1, is GAGVSQSPRYKVTKRGQDVALRCDPISGHVSLYWYRQALGQGPEFLTYFNYEAQQDKSGLPNDRFSAERPEGSISTLTIQRTEQRDSAMYRCASIRTGGSTEAFFGQGTRLTVV.

The sample holds a few counts of this clone. V usage is TRBV30 and J usage is TRBJ1-4; no clear D gene. The germline gives CDR1 GTSNPN, CDR2 SVGIG (reference sequence). The CDR3 loop spans 15 amino acids. V dropped 2 bases and J dropped 7 bases, with 17 bases sitting between them. The CDR3 nucleotides are TGTGCCTGGAGTCCCCTTTCGTGGGGAGGTGAAAAACTGTTTTTT. Residues: CAWSPLSWGGEKLFF.

This clone has more than one count but fewer than ten. The rearrangement links TRBV7-6 to TRBJ2-6; 9 nucleotides line up with TRBD1. Germline CDR1 is SGHVS and CDR2 is FNYEAQ. Trimming removed 6 bases from V and 4 bases from J; junction bases left unmatched: 10. The CDR3 totals 17 residues. The chain's CDR3 is CASSSQTGGMGANVLTF. For the CDR3, the DNA is TGTGCCAGCAGTTCCCAGACAGGGGGTATGGGGGCCAACGTCCTGACTTTC.